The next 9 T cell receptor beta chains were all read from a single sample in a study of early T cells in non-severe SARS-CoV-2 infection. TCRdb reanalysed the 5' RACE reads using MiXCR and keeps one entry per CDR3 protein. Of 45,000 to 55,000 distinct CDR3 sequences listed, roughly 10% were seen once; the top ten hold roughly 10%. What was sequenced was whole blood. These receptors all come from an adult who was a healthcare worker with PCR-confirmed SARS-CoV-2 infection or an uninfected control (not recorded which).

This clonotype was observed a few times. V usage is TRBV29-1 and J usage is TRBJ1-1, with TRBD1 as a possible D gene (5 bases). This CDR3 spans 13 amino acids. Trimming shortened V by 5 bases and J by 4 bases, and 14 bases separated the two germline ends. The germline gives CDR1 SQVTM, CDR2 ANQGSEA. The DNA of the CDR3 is TGCAGCGTTCAGGGCGCCCCGAGCACTGAAGCTTTCTTT. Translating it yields CSVQGAPSTEAFF.

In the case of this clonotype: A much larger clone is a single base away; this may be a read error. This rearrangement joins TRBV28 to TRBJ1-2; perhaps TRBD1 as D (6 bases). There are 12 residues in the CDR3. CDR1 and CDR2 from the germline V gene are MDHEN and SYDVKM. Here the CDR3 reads CAGSTQGIGYTF. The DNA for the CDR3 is TGTGCCGGCAGTACACAGGGAATTGGCTACACCTTC.

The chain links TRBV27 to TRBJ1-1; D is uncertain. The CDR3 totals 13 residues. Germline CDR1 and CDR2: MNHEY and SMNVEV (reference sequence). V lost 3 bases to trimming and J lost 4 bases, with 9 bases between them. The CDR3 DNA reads TGTGCCAGCAGTTTGGGCCTCCCCACTGAAGCTTTCTTT. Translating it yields CASSLGLPTEAFF.

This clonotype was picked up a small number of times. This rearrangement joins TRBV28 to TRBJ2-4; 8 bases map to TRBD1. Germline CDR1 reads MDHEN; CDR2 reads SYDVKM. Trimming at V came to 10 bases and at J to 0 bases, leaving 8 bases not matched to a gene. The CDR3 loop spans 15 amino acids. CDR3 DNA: TGTGCCACAACGGGACAGGCAATAGCCAAAAACATTCAGTACTTC. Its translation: CATTGQAIAKNIQYF.

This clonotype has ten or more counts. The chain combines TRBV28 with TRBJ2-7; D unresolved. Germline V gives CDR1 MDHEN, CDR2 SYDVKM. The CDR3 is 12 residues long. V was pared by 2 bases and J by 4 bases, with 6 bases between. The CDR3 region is CASSLPGYEQYF. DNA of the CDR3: TGTGCCAGCAGTTTACCTGGGTACGAGCAGTACTTC.

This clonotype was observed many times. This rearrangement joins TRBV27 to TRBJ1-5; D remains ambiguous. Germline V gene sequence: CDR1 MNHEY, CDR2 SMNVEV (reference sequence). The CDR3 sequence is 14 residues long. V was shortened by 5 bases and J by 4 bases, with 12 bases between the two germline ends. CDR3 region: CASSHEPSNQPQHF. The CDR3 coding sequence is TGTGCCAGCAGTCACGAGCCCTCAAATCAGCCCCAGCATTTT.

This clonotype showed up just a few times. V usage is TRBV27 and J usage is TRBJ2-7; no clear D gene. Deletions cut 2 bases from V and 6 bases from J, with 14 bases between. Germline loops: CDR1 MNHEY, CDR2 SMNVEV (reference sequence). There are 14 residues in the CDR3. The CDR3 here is CASSLKARRVEQYF. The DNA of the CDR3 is TGTGCCAGCAGTTTAAAAGCCCGACGGGTCGAGCAGTACTTC.

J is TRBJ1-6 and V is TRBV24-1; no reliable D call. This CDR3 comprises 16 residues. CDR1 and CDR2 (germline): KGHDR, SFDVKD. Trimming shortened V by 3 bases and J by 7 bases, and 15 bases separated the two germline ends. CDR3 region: CATSDTCLGPNSPLHF. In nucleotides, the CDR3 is TGTGCCACCAGTGATACCTGCCTGGGCCCAAATTCACCCCTCCACTTT.

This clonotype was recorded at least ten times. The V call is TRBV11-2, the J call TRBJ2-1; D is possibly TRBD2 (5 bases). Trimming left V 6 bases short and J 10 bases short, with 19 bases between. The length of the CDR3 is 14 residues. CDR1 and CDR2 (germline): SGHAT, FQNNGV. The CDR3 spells CASRLRRVEGEQFF. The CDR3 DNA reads TGTGCCAGCAGACTAAGGAGAGTCGAGGGCGAGCAGTTCTTC.